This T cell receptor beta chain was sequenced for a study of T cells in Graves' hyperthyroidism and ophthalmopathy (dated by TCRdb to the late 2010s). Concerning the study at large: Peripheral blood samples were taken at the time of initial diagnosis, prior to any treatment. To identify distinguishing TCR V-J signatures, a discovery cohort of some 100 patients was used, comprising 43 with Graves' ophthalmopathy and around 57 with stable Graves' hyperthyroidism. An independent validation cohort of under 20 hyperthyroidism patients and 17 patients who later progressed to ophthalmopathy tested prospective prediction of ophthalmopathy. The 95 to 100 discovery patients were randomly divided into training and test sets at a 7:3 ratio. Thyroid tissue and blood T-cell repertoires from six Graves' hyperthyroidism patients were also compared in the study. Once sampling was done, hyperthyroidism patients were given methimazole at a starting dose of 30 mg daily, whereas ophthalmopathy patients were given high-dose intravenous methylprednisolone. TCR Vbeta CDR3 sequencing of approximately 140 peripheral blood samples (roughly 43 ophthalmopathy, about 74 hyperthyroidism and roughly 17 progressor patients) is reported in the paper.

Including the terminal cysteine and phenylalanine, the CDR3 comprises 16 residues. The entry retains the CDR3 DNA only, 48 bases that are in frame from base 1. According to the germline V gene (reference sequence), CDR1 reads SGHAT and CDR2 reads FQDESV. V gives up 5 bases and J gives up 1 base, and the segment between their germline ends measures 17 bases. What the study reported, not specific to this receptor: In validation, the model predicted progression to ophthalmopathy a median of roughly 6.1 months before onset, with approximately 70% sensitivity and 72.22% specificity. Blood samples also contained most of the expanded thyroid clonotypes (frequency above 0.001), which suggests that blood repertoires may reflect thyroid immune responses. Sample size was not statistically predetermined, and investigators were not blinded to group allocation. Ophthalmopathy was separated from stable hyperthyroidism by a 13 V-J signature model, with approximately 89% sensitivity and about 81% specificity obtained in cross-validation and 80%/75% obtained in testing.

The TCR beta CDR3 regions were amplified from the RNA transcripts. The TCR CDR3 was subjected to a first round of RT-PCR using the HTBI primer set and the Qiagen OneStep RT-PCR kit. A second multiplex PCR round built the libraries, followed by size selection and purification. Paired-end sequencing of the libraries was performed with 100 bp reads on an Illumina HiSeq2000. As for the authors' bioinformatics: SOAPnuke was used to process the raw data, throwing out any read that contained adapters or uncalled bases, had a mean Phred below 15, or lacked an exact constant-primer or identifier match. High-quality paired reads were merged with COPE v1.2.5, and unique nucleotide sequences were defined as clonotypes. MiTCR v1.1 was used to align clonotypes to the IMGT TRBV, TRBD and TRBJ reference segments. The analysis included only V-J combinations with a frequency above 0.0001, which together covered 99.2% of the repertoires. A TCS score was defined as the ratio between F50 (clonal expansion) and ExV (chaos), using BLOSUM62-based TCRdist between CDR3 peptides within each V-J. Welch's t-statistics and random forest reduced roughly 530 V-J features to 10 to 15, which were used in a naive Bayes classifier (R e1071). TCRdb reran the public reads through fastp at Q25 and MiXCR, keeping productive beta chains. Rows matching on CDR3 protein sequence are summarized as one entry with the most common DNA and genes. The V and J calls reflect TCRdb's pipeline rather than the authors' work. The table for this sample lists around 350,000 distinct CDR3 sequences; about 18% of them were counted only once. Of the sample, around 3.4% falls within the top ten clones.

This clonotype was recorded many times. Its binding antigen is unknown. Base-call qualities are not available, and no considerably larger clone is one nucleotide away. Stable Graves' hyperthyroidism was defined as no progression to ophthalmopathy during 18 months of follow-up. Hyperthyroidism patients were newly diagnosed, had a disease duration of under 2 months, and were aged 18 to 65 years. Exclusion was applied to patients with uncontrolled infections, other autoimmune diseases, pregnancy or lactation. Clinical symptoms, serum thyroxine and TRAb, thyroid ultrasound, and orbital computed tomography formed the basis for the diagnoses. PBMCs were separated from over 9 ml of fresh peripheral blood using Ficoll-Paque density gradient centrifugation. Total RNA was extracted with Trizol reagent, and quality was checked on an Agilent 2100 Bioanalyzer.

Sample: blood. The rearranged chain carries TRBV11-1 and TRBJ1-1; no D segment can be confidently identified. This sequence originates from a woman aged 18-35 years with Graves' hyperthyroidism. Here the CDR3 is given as CASSPGSMSGNTEAFF. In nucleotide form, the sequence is TGTGCCAGCAGCCCCGGCAGTATGTCGGGGAACACTGAAGCTTTCTTT.